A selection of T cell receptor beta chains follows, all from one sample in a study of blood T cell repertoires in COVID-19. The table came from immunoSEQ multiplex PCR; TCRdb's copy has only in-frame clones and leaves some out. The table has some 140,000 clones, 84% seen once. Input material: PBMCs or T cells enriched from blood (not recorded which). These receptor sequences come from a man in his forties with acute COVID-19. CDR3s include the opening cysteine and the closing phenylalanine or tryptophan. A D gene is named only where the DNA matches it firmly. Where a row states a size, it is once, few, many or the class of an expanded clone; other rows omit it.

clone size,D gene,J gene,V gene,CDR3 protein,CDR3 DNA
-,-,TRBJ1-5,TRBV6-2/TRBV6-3,CASSKGGQPQHF,TGTGCCAGCAGCAAGGGAGGTCAGCCCCAGCATTTT
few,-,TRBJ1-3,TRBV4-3,CASSQDRSSGNTIYF,TGCGCCAGCAGCCAAGACCGGTCCTCTGGAAACACCATATATTTT
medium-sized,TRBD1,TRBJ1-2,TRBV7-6,CASSPRTGRNYGYTF,TGTGCCAGCAGCCCCCGGACAGGGCGAAACTATGGCTACACCTTC
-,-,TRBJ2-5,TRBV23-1,CASSQSRSETQYF,TGCGCCAGCAGTCAATCGAGGTCTGAGACCCAGTACTTC
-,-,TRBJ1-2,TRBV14,CASSQGLNYGYTF,TGTGCCAGCAGCCAGGGACTAAACTATGGCTACACCTTC
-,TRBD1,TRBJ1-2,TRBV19,CASSINPTTGSGYTF,TGTGCCAGTAGTATTAACCCCACGACAGGGAGTGGCTACACCTTC
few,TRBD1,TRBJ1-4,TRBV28,CASSLQGSVGEKLFF,TGTGCCAGCTCCCTACAGGGGTCGGTGGGGGAAAAACTGTTTTTT
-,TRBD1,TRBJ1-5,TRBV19,CASSLQGPSNQPQHF,TGTGCCAGTAGTTTACAGGGGCCTAGCAATCAGCCCCAGCATTTT
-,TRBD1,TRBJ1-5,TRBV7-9,CASSLGQNSNQPQHF,TGTGCCAGCAGCTTGGGACAGAATAGCAATCAGCCCCAGCATTTT
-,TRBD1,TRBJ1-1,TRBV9,CASSEGQGHTEAFF,TGTGCCAGCAGCGAGGGACAGGGGCACACTGAAGCTTTCTTT
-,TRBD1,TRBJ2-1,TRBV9,CASSGTGRRDEQFF,TGTGCCAGCAGCGGGACAGGGCGCAGGGATGAGCAGTTCTTC
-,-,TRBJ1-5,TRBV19,CASSIAGMNQPQHF,TGTGCCAGTAGTATAGCCGGGATGAATCAGCCCCAGCATTTT
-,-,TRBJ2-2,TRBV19,CASTSLTVNTGELFF,TGTGCCAGTACCTCCTTGACAGTGAACACCGGGGAGCTGTTTTTT
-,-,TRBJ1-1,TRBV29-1,CSVSPEAFF,TGCAGCGTAAGCCCTGAAGCTTTCTTT
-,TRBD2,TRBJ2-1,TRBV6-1,CASSLITGGYNEQFF,TGTGCCAGCAGCCTCATAACGGGGGGGTACAATGAGCAGTTCTTC
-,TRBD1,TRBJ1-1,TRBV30,CACAGGIGTEAFF,TGTGCCTGTGCAGGGGGCATCGGCACTGAAGCTTTCTTT
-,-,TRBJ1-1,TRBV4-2,CASSLGSGGNTEAFF,TGTGCCAGCAGCCTGGGGTCGGGGGGGAACACTGAAGCTTTCTTT
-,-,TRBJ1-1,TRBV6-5,CASSYQAANTEAFF,TGTGCCAGCAGTTACCAAGCGGCGAACACTGAAGCTTTCTTT
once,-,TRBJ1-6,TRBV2,CASRYLSSYNSPLHF,TGTGCCAGCAGGTATTTGAGCTCCTATAATTCACCCCTCCACTTT
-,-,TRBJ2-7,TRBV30,CAWTLAQGHYEQYF,TGTGCCTGGACCCTAGCTCAGGGGCACTACGAGCAGTACTTC
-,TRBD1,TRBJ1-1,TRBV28,CASSPWTGLNTEAFF,TGTGCCAGCAGTCCCTGGACAGGACTGAACACTGAAGCTTTCTTT
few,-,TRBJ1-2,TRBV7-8,CASSLAMGLYGYTF,TGTGCCAGCAGCTTAGCCATGGGACTCTATGGCTACACCTTC
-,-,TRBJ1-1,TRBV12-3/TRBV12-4,CASSSAREAFF,TGTGCCAGCAGTTCGGCGAGGGAAGCTTTCTTT
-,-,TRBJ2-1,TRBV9,CASSLFGGAGEQFF,TGTGCCAGCAGCCTCTTTGGCGGGGCTGGTGAGCAGTTCTTC
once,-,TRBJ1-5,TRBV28,CASTPPKHQPQHF,TGTGCCAGCACTCCTCCCAAGCATCAGCCCCAGCATTTT
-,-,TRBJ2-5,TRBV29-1,CSYSNRASETQYF,TGCAGCTATTCAAACAGGGCCTCAGAGACCCAGTACTTC
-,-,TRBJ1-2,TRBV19,CASSGWLTGNYGYTF,TGTGCCAGTAGTGGGTGGCTTACAGGGAACTATGGCTACACCTTC
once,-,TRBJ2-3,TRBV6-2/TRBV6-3,CASSYSTRRIYTDTQYF,TGTGCCAGCAGTTACTCGACGCGGCGGATCTACACAGATACGCAGTATTTT
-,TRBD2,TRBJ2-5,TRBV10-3,CAISVSGGRGETQYF,TGTGCCATCAGTGTTAGCGGGGGGCGCGGGGAGACCCAGTACTTC
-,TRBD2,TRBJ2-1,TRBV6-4,CASSEKAGVLFDEQFF,TGTGCCAGCAGTGAGAAAGCGGGAGTTCTTTTTGATGAGCAGTTCTTC
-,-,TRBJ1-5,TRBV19,CASSINRDQPQHF,TGTGCCAGTAGTATTAACAGGGACCAGCCCCAGCATTTT
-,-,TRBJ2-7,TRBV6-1,CASSEDRGTYEQYF,TGTGCCAGCAGTGAAGATCGGGGAACCTACGAGCAGTACTTC
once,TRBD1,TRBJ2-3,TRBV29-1,CSVGPLRGPADTQYF,TGCAGCGTTGGTCCCCTCAGGGGGCCGGCAGATACGCAGTATTTT
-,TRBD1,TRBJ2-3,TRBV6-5,CASTKGTATDTQYF,TGTGCCAGCACTAAAGGGACAGCCACAGATACGCAGTATTTT
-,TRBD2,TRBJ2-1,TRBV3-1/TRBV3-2,CASSYGTSHLGEQFF,TGTGCCAGCAGCTACGGGACTAGCCATCTCGGGGAGCAGTTCTTC
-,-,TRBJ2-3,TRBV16,CASSQSRGDTQYF,TGTGCCAGCAGCCAATCACGGGGGGATACGCAGTATTTT
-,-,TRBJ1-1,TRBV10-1,CASSESGEFGTEAFF,TGCGCCAGCAGTGAATCCGGGGAGTTCGGCACTGAAGCTTTCTTT
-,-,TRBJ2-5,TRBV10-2,CASRRGETQYF,TGCGCCAGCCGGAGAGGGGAGACCCAGTACTTC
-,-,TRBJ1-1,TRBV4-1,CASLPGGTLNTEAFF,TGCGCCAGCCTTCCGGGGGGGACACTGAACACTGAAGCTTTCTTT
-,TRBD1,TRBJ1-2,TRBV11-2,CASSPGGLPRYTF,TGTGCCAGCAGCCCAGGGGGTCTGCCCCGCTACACCTTC
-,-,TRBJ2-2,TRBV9,CASSVALLGGTGELFF,TGTGCCAGCAGCGTCGCCCTCCTAGGAGGGACCGGGGAGCTGTTTTTT
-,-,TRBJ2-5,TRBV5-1,CASSLRRQGYKETQYF,TGCGCCAGCAGCTTGAGAAGGCAGGGTTACAAGGAGACCCAGTACTTC
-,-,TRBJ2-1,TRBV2,CASLETYLSNEQFF,TGTGCCAGCCTTGAAACTTACCTTTCCAATGAGCAGTTCTTC
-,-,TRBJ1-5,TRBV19,CASSWGSGGGNQPQHF,TGTGCCAGCTCCTGGGGGAGCGGAGGAGGGAATCAGCCCCAGCATTTT
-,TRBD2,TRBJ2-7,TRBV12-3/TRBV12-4,CASSQSGSYEQYF,TGTGCCAGCAGTCAAAGCGGGAGCTACGAGCAGTACTTC
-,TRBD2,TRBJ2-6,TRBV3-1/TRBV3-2,CASTREGLSGANVLTF,TGTGCCAGCACCCGGGAGGGCCTCTCTGGGGCCAACGTCCTGACTTTC
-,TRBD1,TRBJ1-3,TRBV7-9,CASSQPRQGSPSSGNTIYF,TGTGCCAGCAGCCAGCCAAGACAGGGTTCCCCGAGCTCTGGAAACACCATATATTTT
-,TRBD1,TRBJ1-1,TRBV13,CASSLGRGRGRSTEAFF,TGTGCCAGCAGCTTAGGCCGAGGCAGGGGGAGGAGCACTGAAGCTTTCTTT
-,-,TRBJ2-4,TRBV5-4,CASSALDLEDIQYF,TGTGCCAGCAGCGCGTTGGACCTGGAGGACATTCAGTACTTC